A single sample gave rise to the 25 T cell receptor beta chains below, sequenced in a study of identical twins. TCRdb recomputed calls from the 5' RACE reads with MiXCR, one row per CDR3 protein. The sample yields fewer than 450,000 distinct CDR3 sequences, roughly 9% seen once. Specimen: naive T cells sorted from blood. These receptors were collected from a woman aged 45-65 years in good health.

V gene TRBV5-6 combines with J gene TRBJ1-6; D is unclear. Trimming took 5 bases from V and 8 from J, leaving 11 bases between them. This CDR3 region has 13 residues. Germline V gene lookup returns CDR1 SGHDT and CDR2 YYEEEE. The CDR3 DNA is TGTGCCAGCAGAAAGGGCGAGGATTCACCCCTCCACTTT. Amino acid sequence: CASRKGEDSPLHF.

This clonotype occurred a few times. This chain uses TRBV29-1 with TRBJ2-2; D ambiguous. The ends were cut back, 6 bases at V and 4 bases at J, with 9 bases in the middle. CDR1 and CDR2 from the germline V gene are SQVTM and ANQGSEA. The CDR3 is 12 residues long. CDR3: CSVDQATGELFF. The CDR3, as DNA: TGCAGCGTCGACCAGGCCACCGGGGAGCTGTTTTTT.

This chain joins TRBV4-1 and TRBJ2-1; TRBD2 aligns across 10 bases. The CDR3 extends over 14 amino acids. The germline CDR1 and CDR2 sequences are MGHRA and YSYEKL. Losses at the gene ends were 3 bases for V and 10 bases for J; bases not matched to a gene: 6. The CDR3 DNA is TGCGCCAGCAGCCATCCGCTAGCGGGAGTCGAGCAGTTCTTC. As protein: CASSHPLAGVEQFF.

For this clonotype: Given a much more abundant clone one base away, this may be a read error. The CDR3 spells CASSLGWRENTGDLFF. The CDR3 nucleotides read TGCGCCAGCAGCTTGGGGTGGCGGGAGAACACCGGGGACCTGTTTTTT. The chain combines TRBV5-1 with TRBJ2-2; the match to TRBD2 covers 7 bases. The CDR3 length is 16 residues. The germline gives CDR1 SGHRS, CDR2 YFSETQ.

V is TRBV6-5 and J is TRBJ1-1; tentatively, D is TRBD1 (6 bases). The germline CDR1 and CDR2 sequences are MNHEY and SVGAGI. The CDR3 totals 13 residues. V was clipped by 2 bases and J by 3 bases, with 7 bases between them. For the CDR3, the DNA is TGTGCCAGCAGTTACGGGGGCTACACTGAAGCTTTCTTT. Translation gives CASSYGGYTEAFF.

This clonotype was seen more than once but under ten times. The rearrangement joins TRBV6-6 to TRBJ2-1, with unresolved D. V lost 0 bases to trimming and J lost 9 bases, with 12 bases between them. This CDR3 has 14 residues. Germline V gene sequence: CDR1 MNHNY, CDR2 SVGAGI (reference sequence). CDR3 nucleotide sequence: TGTGCCAGCAGTTACTCGACCAGTTTCGTTGAGCAGTTCTTC. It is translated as CASSYSTSFVEQFF.

CDR3 region: CASTQGYSADTQYF. The CDR3 DNA reads as TGTGCCAGCACCCAGGGGTATAGCGCAGATACGCAGTATTTT. The chain employs TRBV2 and TRBJ2-3, with a weak D call TRBD1 (6 bases). Germline V lookup: CDR1 SNHLY, CDR2 FYNNEI. The CDR3 length is 14 residues. Deletions cut 7 bases from V and 4 bases from J, with 15 bases between.

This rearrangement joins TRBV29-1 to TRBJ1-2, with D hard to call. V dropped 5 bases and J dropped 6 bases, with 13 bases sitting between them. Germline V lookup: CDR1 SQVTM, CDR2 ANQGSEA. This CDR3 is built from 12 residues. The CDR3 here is CSVWGGGNGYTF. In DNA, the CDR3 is TGCAGCGTTTGGGGAGGAGGAAATGGCTACACCTTC.

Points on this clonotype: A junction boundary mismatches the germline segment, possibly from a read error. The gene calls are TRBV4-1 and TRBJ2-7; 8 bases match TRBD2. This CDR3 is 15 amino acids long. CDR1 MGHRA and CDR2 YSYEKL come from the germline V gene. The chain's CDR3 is CARSQLAGNPREQYF. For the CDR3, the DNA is TGCGCCAGAAGCCAGTTAGCGGGGAACCCACGCGAGCAGTACTTC.

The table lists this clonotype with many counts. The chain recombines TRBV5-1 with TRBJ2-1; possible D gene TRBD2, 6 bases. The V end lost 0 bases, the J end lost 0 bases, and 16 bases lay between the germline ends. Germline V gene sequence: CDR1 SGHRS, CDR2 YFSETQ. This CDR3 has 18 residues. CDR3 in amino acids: CASSLGDYRGFSYNEQFF. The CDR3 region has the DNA TGCGCCAGCAGCTTGGGTGACTACCGGGGGTTCTCCTACAATGAGCAGTTCTTC.

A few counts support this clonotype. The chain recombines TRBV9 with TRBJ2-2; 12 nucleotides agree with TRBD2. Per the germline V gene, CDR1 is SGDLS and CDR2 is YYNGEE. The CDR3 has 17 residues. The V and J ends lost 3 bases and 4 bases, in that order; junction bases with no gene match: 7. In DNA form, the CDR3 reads TGTGCCAGCAGCGGGACGACTAGCGGGAGTTTCACCGGGGAGCTGTTTTTT. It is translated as CASSGTTSGSFTGELFF.

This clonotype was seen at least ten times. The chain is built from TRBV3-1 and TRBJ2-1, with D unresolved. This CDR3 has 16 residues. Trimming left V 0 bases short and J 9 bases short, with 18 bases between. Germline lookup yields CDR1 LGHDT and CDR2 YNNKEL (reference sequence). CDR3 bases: TGTGCCAGCAGCCAAGATATGGCTAGTAGGTTTGGTGAGCAGTTCTTC. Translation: CASSQDMASRFGEQFF.

CDR3 sequence reads: CASSRRPGTSSSYNEQFF. The CDR3 DNA reads TGTGCCAGCAGCCGTCGACCCGGGACGTCAAGCTCCTACAATGAGCAGTTCTTC. V gene TRBV7-8 combines with J gene TRBJ2-1; D may correspond to TRBD1 or TRBD2 (5 bases each). The germline V and J ends were trimmed by 5 bases and 0 bases, with 20 bases remaining between them. The length of the CDR3 is 18 residues. Germline CDR1 reads SGHVS; CDR2 reads FQNEAQ.

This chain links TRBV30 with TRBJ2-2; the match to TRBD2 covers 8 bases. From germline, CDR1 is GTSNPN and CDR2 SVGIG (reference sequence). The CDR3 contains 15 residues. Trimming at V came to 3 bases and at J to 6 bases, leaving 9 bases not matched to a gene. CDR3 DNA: TGTGCCTGGAGGCCCCTGGGCGGGAGGCCCGGGGAGCTGTTTTTT. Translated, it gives CAWRPLGGRPGELFF. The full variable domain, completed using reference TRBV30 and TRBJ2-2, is SQTIHQWPATLVQPVGSPLSLECTVEGTSNPNLYWYRQAAGRGLQLLFYSVGIGQISSEVPQNLSASRPQDRQFILSSKKLLLSDSGFYLCAWRPLGGRPGELFFGEGSRLTVL.

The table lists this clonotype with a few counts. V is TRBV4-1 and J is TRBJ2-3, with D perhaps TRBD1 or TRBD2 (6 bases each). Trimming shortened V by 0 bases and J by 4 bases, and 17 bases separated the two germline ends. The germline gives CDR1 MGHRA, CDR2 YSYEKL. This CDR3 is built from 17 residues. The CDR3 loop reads CASSQEGAGSGADTQYF. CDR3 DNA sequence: TGCGCCAGCAGCCAAGAGGGGGCGGGATCGGGTGCAGATACGCAGTATTTT.

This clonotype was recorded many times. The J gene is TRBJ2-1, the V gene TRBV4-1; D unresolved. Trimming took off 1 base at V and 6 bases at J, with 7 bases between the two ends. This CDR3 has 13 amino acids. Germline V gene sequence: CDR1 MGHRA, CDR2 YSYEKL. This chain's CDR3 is CASSQVWTNEQFF. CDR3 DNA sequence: TGCGCCAGCAGCCAAGTTTGGACCAATGAGCAGTTCTTC.

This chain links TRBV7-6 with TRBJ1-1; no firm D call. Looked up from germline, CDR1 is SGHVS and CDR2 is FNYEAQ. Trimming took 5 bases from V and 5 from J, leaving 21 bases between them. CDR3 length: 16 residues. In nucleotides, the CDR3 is TGTGCCAGCAGCATATCAGTGGACCTGAGGGTAACTGAAGCTTTCTTT. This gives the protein CASSISVDLRVTEAFF.

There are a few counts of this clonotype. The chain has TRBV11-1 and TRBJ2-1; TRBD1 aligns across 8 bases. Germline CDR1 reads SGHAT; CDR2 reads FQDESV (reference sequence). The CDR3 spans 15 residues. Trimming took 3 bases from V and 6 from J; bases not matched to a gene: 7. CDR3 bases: TGTGCCAGCAGCTTGTCCCAGGGGGCCTTCAATGAGCAGTTCTTC. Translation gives CASSLSQGAFNEQFF.

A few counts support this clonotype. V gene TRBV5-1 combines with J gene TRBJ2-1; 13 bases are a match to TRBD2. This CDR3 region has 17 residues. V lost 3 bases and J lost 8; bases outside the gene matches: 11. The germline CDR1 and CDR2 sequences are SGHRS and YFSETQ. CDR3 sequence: CASSSRTSGSHVDEQFF. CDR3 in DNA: TGCGCCAGCAGCTCAAGGACTAGCGGGAGTCACGTGGATGAGCAGTTCTTC.

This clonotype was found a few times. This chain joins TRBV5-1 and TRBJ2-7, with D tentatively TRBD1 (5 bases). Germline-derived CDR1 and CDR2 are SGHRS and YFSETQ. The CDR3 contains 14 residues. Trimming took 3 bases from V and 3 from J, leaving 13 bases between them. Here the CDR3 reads CASSSRVWGYEQYF. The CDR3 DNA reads TGCGCCAGCAGCTCCAGGGTTTGGGGCTACGAGCAGTACTTC.

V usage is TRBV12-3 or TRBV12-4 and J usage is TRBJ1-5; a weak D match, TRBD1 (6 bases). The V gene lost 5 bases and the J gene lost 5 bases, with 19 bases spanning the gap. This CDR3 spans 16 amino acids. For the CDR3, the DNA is TGTGCCAGCAGTGAATCGGGGAGAAAGGGGGATCAGCCCCAGCATTTT. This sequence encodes CASSESGRKGDQPQHF.

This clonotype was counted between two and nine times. The CDR3 sequence is CSVSGTARETQYF. The CDR3 nucleotides are TGCAGCGTTTCAGGGACAGCTCGAGAGACCCAGTACTTC. The chain joins TRBV29-1 to TRBJ2-5; 7 bases are a match to TRBD1. J was trimmed by 4 bases and V by 5 bases; bases with no gene match: 7. Germline V lookup: CDR1 SQVTM, CDR2 ANQGSEA. The CDR3 is made up of 13 amino acids.

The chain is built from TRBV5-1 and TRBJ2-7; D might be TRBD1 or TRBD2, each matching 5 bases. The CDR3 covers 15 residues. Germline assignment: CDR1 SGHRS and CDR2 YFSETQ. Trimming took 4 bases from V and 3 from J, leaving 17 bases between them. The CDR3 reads CASSPWGTGVYEQYV. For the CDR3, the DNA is TGCGCCAGCAGCCCCTGGGGGACCGGGGTCTACGAGCAGTACGTC.

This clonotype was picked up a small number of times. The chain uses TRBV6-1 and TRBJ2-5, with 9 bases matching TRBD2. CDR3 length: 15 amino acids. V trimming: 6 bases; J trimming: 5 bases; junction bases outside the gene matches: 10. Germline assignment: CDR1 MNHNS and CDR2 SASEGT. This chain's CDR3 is CASRNLAGVRETQYF. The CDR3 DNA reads TGTGCCAGCAGAAATTTAGCGGGAGTCCGTGAGACCCAGTACTTC.

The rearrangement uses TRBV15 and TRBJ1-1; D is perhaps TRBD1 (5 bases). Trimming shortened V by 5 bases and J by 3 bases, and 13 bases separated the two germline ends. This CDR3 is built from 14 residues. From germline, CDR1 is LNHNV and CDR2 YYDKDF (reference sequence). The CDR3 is CATSGGHDYTEAFF. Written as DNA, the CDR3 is TGTGCCACCAGCGGAGGACACGACTACACTGAAGCTTTCTTT.